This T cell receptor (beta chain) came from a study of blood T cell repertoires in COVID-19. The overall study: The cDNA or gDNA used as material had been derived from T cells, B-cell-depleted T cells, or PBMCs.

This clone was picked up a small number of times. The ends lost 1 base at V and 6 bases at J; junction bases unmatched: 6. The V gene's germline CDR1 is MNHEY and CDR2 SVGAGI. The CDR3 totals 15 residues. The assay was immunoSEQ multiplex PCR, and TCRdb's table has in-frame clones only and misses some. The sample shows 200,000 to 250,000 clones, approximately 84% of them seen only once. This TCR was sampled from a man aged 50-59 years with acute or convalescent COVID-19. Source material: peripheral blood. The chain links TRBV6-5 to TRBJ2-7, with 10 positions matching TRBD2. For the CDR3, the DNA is TGTGCCAGCAGTTACTTTAGAGCGGGAGGGCGCGAGCAGTACTTC. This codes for CASSYFRAGGREQYF.